Below, one TCR beta chain is given with its context. The data derive from a study of sequential checkpoint blockade in melanoma. Only in-frame clones appear in the TCRdb table, and some are missing; sequencing was by immunoSEQ multiplex PCR. The data contain about 17,000 clones, 74% of them singletons. Germline-derived CDR1 and CDR2 are MNHEY and SMNVEV (reference sequence). Trimming stripped 0 bases from V and 5 bases from J, with 11 bases between. The CDR3 totals 14 residues. Treatment: randomized to nivolumab then ipilimumab (arm A) or the reverse (arm B). The sample was CD8+ T cells sorted from blood (inferred from file names), taken from a patient given nivolumab and ipilimumab in sequence. The V and J genes are TRBV27 and TRBJ2-7, with D unresolved. The receptor was derived from a human donor with melanoma. The DNA of the CDR3 is TGTGCCAGCAGTTTATCGGGCCAGTCCAACGAGCAGTACTTC. Translating it yields CASSLSGQSNEQYF.